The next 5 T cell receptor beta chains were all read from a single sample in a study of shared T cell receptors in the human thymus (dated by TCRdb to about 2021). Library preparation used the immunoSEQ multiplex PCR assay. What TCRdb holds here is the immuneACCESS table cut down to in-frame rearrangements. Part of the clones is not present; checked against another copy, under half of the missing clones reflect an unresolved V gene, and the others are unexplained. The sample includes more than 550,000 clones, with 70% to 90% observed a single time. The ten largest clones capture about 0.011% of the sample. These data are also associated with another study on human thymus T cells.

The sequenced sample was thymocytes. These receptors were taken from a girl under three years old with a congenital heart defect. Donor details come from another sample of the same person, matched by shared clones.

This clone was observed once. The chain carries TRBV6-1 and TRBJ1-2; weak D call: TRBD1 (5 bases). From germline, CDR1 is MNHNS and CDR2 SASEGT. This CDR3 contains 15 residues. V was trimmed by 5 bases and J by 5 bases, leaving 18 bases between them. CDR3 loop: CASSTQGLRYYGYTF. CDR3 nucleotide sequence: TGTGCCAGCAGTACGCAGGGACTCCGATATTATGGCTACACCTTC.

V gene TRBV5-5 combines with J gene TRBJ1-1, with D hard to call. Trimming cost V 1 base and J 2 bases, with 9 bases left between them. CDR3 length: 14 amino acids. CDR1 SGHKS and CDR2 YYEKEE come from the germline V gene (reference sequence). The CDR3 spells CASSLFGINTEAFF. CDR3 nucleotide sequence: TGTGCCAGCAGCTTGTTCGGGATAAACACTGAAGCTTTCTTT.

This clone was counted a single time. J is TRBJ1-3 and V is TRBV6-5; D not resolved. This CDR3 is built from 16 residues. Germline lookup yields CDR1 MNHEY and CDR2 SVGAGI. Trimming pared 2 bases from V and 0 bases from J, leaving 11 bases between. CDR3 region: CASSYELPDSGNTIYF. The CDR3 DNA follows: TGTGCCAGCAGTTACGAGTTACCCGACTCTGGAAACACCATATATTTT.

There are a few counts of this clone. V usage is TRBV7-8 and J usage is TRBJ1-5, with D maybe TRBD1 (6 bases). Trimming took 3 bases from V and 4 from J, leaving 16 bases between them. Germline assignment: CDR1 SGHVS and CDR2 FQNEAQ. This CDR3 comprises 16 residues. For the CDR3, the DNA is TGTGCCAGCAGCTTCAACCCTACAGGGAATAATCAGCCCCAGCATTTT. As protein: CASSFNPTGNNQPQHF.

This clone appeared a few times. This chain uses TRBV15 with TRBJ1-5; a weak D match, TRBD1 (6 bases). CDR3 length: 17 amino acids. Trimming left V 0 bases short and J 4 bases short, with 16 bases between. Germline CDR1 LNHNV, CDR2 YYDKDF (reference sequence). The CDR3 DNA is TGTGCCACCAGCAGAGATTGGACAGCCCATTTAAATCAGCCCCAGCATTTT. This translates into CATSRDWTAHLNQPQHF.